A selection of T cell receptor beta chains follows, all from one sample in a study of T cells in Graves' hyperthyroidism and ophthalmopathy. TCRdb itself ran the multiplex PCR reads through MiXCR, one entry per CDR3 protein. The sample carries hundreds of thousands of distinct CDR3 sequences, roughly 14% recorded once. What was sequenced was blood. The receptors shown here come from a woman aged 35 to 49 with Graves' ophthalmopathy. Both conserved end residues are part of each CDR3. D genes are given only for firm matches. A row's size may be missing; if present it is once, few, many or a size class.

D gene: NA; J gene: TRBJ1-1; V gene: TRBV18; clone size: NA; CDR3 protein: CASSPPNTMNTEAFF; CDR3 DNA: TGTGCCAGCTCACCACCGAATACAATGAACACTGAAGCTTTCTTT
D gene: TRBD1; J gene: TRBJ1-2; V gene: TRBV5-1; clone size: NA; CDR3 protein: CASSVQGQGENYGYTF; CDR3 DNA: TGCGCCAGCAGCGTGCAGGGACAGGGGGAAAACTATGGCTACACCTTC
D gene: NA; J gene: TRBJ2-3; V gene: TRBV12-5; clone size: few; CDR3 protein: CASGLLVTDTQYF; CDR3 DNA: TGTGCTAGTGGTTTGTTAGTGACAGATACGCAGTATTTT
D gene: TRBD2; J gene: TRBJ2-2; V gene: TRBV30; clone size: many; CDR3 protein: CAYRTSGTGELFF; CDR3 DNA: TGTGCCTATCGGACTAGCGGAACCGGGGAGCTGTTTTTT
D gene: NA; J gene: TRBJ2-6; V gene: TRBV5-1; clone size: many; CDR3 protein: CASSPDIRSGANVLTF; CDR3 DNA: TGCGCCAGCTCCCCGGATATCAGGTCTGGGGCCAACGTCCTGACTTTC
D gene: TRBD1; J gene: TRBJ2-7; V gene: TRBV5-1; clone size: many; CDR3 protein: CASSSGQGWNYEQYF; CDR3 DNA: TGCGCCAGCAGCTCCGGACAGGGATGGAACTACGAGCAGTACTTC
D gene: TRBD2; J gene: TRBJ2-2; V gene: TRBV4-2; clone size: few; CDR3 protein: CASSQDLVAGSGTGELFF; CDR3 DNA: TGTGCCAGCAGCCAAGATTTGGTAGCGGGATCGGGCACCGGGGAGCTGTTTTTT
D gene: NA; J gene: TRBJ1-6; V gene: TRBV13; clone size: NA; CDR3 protein: CASSLARDISHNSPLHF; CDR3 DNA: TGTGCCAGCAGCTTAGCCAGGGACATAAGCCATAATTCACCCCTCCACTTT
D gene: TRBD2; J gene: TRBJ2-7; V gene: TRBV4-1; clone size: many; CDR3 protein: CASSQVLVSSGAYEQYF; CDR3 DNA: TGCGCCAGCAGCCAAGTGTTAGTGTCTAGCGGAGCCTACGAGCAGTACTTC
D gene: TRBD1; J gene: TRBJ2-5; V gene: TRBV13; clone size: many; CDR3 protein: CASSYGTASLETQYF; CDR3 DNA: TGTGCCAGCAGCTACGGGACAGCTTCTTTAGAGACCCAGTACTTC
D gene: NA; J gene: TRBJ1-1; V gene: TRBV29-1; clone size: many; CDR3 protein: CSVEDRGVTEAFF; CDR3 DNA: TGCAGCGTTGAAGATCGGGGAGTTACTGAAGCTTTCTTT
D gene: TRBD2; J gene: TRBJ2-7; V gene: TRBV6-2/TRBV6-3; clone size: few; CDR3 protein: CASSSTSGRSNEQYF; CDR3 DNA: TGTGCCAGCAGTTCGACTAGCGGGAGGTCCAACGAGCAGTACTTC